The 19 T cell receptor beta chains reported below all come from one sample, sequenced in a study of blood T cell repertoires in COVID-19 (dated by TCRdb to about 2020). To prepare the library, the immunoSEQ multiplex PCR assay was applied. TCRdb took over this immuneACCESS table, retaining in-frame rearrangements with V and J assigned. Such tables are incomplete; in checked studies, under half of the missing clones stem from an unresolved V gene, and the remainder is unexplained. The sample table contains about 74,000 clones; only one count was recorded for about 83% of them. The ten top clones hold about a third of the sample. Sequenced material: peripheral blood. All receptors come from a man between 65 and 79 years old with acute or convalescent COVID-19.

The chain couples TRBV10-3 to TRBJ2-7; 12 bases are shared with TRBD2. V shed 8 bases, J shed 0 bases, and the junction held 8 bases outside the gene matches. Germline V gene data show CDR1 as ENHRY and CDR2 as SYGVKD. This CDR3 contains 16 residues. For the CDR3, the DNA is TGTGCCATCGCCAGACTAGCGGGGGCTTTCTCCTACGAGCAGTACTTC. Encoded protein: CAIARLAGAFSYEQYF.

This chain uses TRBV28 with TRBJ2-3; 8 bases match TRBD1. V shed 6 bases and J 2 bases; nucleotides not matched to a gene: 4. The length of the CDR3 is 14 residues. Germline CDR1 reads MDHEN; CDR2 reads SYDVKM. CDR3 in amino acids: CASSPGQATDTQYF. The DNA of the CDR3 is TGTGCCAGCAGCCCGGGACAGGCCACAGATACGCAGTATTTT.

This chain links TRBV11-3 with TRBJ2-1, with D tentatively TRBD1 (6 bases). CDR3 length: 13 amino acids. Germline-derived CDR1 and CDR2 are SGHNT and YENEEA. Trimming cost V 4 bases and J 4 bases, with 8 bases left between them. The CDR3 nucleotides read TGTGCCAGCAGCTCAGGGGCTTACAATGAGCAGTTCTTC. Amino acid sequence: CASSSGAYNEQFF.

In this sample, this clone turned up once. The genes are TRBV2 and TRBJ2-7; TRBD2 is a possible D gene (6 bases). Germline lookup yields CDR1 SNHLY and CDR2 FYNNEI. Trimming removed 6 bases from V and 0 bases from J, with 12 bases in between. There are 14 residues in the CDR3. The CDR3 coding sequence is TGTGCCAGCAGGGGGGGAAAAATCTCCTACGAGCAGTACTTC. Its protein is CASRGGKISYEQYF.

V gene TRBV7-2 combines with J gene TRBJ2-4, with D possibly TRBD1 on 6 matching bases. This CDR3 has 13 residues. Deletions cut 5 bases from V and 9 bases from J, with 14 bases between. From germline, CDR1 is SGHTA and CDR2 FQGNSA. CDR3 residues: CASSPGVGGIQYF. CDR3 coding DNA: TGTGCCAGCAGCCCTGGTGTAGGGGGCATTCAGTACTTC.

The rearrangement joins TRBV28 to TRBJ2-7; TRBD2 matches 7 bases. CDR1 and CDR2 from the germline V gene are MDHEN and SYDVKM. V lost 5 bases to trimming and J lost 5 bases; unmatched junction nucleotides: 6. The CDR3 totals 13 residues. In DNA form, the CDR3 reads TGTGCCAGCAGTCCCGGGGGAGGGGACGAGCAGTACTTC. Translating gives CASSPGGGDEQYF.

The chain links TRBV3-1 (or the pseudogene TRBV3-2) to TRBJ2-1; D is perhaps TRBD2 (6 bases). Trimming left V 4 bases short and J 5 bases short, with 21 bases between. The CDR3 covers 17 residues. Germline lookup yields CDR1 LGHDT and CDR2 YNNKEL (reference sequence). This CDR3 is CASSLALAAGADNEQFF. CDR3 DNA: TGTGCCAGCAGCCTGGCACTAGCTGCGGGCGCCGACAATGAGCAGTTCTTC.

For this clone: Germline is not matched at one junction end, which may reflect a read error. The rearrangement joins TRBV19 to TRBJ1-6; tentative D call: TRBD1 (6 bases). The CDR3 contains 15 residues. Germline V gene sequence: CDR1 LNHDA, CDR2 SQIVND (reference sequence). For the CDR3, the DNA is TGTGCCAGTAGTTTCAACAGGGCCTATAATTCACCTCTCCACTTT. Translating it yields CASSFNRAYNSPLHF.

Only one count was recorded for this clone. The chain carries TRBV29-1 and TRBJ2-1, with 10 bases matching TRBD1. In germline, CDR1 is SQVTM, CDR2 ANQGSEA. This CDR3 is built from 14 residues. Trimming took 4 bases from V and 6 from J; bases not matched to a gene: 6. CDR3 region: CSVGRDRGGNEQFF. In DNA form, the CDR3 reads TGCAGCGTTGGCCGGGACAGGGGAGGCAATGAGCAGTTCTTC.

This chain uses TRBV5-8 with TRBJ2-5; the D gene is possibly TRBD2 (6 bases). The CDR3 sequence is 16 residues long. Germline loops: CDR1 SGHTS, CDR2 YDEGEE. V lost 5 bases to trimming and J lost 7 bases, with 24 bases between them. The CDR3 reads CASRTRPGTAKRTQYF. The CDR3 DNA reads as TGTGCCAGCAGAACCCGCCCCGGGACTGCAAAGAGGACCCAGTACTTC.

The chain links TRBV19 to TRBJ2-5; D not certain. The CDR3 has 12 residues. Germline assignment: CDR1 LNHDA and CDR2 SQIVND (reference sequence). Deletions cut 5 bases from V and 3 bases from J, with 7 bases between. In nucleotides, the CDR3 is TGTGCCAGTAGTGTGCGAGAAGAGACCCAGTACTTC. Amino acid sequence: CASSVREETQYF.

This clone was found a few times. V gene TRBV2 combines with J gene TRBJ2-1; maybe TRBD2 (5 bases). Deletions cut 2 bases from V and 6 bases from J, with 5 bases between. Germline assignment: CDR1 SNHLY and CDR2 FYNNEI. This CDR3 has 12 residues. DNA for the CDR3: TGTGCCAGCAGTGAACGGGGCAATGAGCAGTTCTTC. Translation gives CASSERGNEQFF.

The chain uses TRBV28 and TRBJ2-7; the match to TRBD1 covers 8 bases. V lost 5 bases and J lost 3; bases outside the gene matches: 6. This CDR3 spans 14 amino acids. CDR1 is MDHEN and CDR2 is SYDVKM in the germline V gene. Written as DNA, the CDR3 is TGTGCCAGCAGTCCCGGCGGGACAGGCTACGAGCAGTACTTC. This codes for CASSPGGTGYEQYF.

The CDR3 loop reads CASSRRWQETQYF. CDR3 in DNA: TGTGCCAGCAGCCGGAGGTGGCAAGAGACCCAGTACTTC. This chain joins TRBV7-2 and TRBJ2-5; weak D call: TRBD2 (5 bases). Germline V gives CDR1 SGHTA, CDR2 FQGNSA. V shed 5 bases and J shed 2 bases, with 9 bases lying between them. The CDR3 contains 13 residues.

The rearrangement links TRBV5-1 to TRBJ1-5; TRBD1 might be the D (5 bases). CDR1 and CDR2 from the germline V gene are SGHRS and YFSETQ. The CDR3 runs to 12 residues. Trimming left V 4 bases short and J 9 bases short, with 11 bases between. This CDR3 is CASSARDWPQHF. CDR3 DNA sequence: TGCGCCAGCAGCGCTCGGGACTGGCCCCAGCATTTT.

This CDR3 is CASSLGGSDEQFF. The CDR3 DNA reads TGTGCCAGCAGCTTAGGAGGATCGGATGAGCAGTTCTTC. The chain has TRBV11-3 and TRBJ2-1, with D unresolved. The CDR3 has 13 amino acids. V shed 1 base and J shed 8 bases, with 9 bases lying between them. The germline V gene encodes CDR1 SGHNT and CDR2 YENEEA.

The chain has TRBV5-1 and TRBJ2-1; D possibly corresponds to TRBD2 (6 bases). V lost 4 bases, J lost 8 bases, and 19 bases lay in between. Per germline, CDR1 SGHRS and CDR2 YFSETQ. The CDR3 has 15 amino acids. The CDR3 DNA reads as TGCGCCAGCAGCCTGGAACGGGGGAACCGCGATGAGCAGTTCTTC. Protein product: CASSLERGNRDEQFF.

This chain joins TRBV7-9 and TRBJ1-4; D may be TRBD1 (6 bases). CDR3 length: 18 amino acids. V was pared by 5 bases and J by 7 bases, with 26 bases between. In germline, CDR1 is SEHNR, CDR2 FQNEAQ (reference sequence). In nucleotides, the CDR3 is TGTGCCAGCAGCATATCTGTGGAGACCGGGACAAAATTTGAAAAACTGTTTTTT. Translated: CASSISVETGTKFEKLFF.

This clone was detected a few times. This rearrangement joins TRBV5-4 to TRBJ1-2, with unresolved D. There are 14 residues in the CDR3. Germline-derived CDR1 and CDR2 are SGHNT and YYREEE (reference sequence). Trimming stripped 2 bases from V and 4 bases from J, with 12 bases between. DNA of the CDR3: TGTGCCAGCAGCTTTAGTGAGTTTATCTATGGCTACACCTTC. This codes for CASSFSEFIYGYTF.